A single sample gave rise to the 8 T cell receptor beta chains below, sequenced in a study of CD8 T cells in ankylosing spondylitis. MiXCR was run by TCRdb on the 5' RACE reads, yielding one entry per CDR3 protein. The table has some 180,000 distinct CDR3 sequences, roughly 18% seen once; the top ten hold 4.3%. The sample was blood, either unsorted or a sorted T cell fraction (not recorded which). These TCRs come from a male donor under 30 with ankylosing spondylitis or in good health (not recorded which).

The chain joins TRBV12-3 or TRBV12-4 to TRBJ2-1; 15 bases line up with TRBD2. CDR3 length: 15 residues. J was trimmed by 9 bases and V by 5 bases; bases with no gene match: 5. CDR3 DNA sequence: TGTGCCAGCAGTCGGACTAGCGGGAGGGCCACTGAGCAGTTCTTC. Translating gives CASSRTSGRATEQFF.

This clonotype was seen ten or more times. The rearrangement links TRBV12-3 or TRBV12-4 to TRBJ2-4; 9 nucleotides line up with TRBD1. The CDR3 loop spans 13 amino acids. After removal of 6 bases from V and 11 bases from J, the junction contained 8 bases not matched to a gene. The CDR3 DNA is TGTGCCAGCAGGGGGACAGGGCGACTATTTCAGTACTTC. Translating it yields CASRGTGRLFQYF.

The chain joins TRBV11-2 to TRBJ2-4; a possible D gene is TRBD1 (5 bases). The V end lost 1 base, the J end lost 7 bases, and 14 bases lay between the germline ends. The CDR3 has 15 amino acids. Germline V gene data show CDR1 as SGHAT and CDR2 as FQNNGV. The CDR3 region has the DNA TGTGCCAGCAGCTTAGGGTCAGGGCTTCTCAACATTCAGTACTTC. This sequence encodes CASSLGSGLLNIQYF.

There are many counts of this clonotype. The V call is TRBV30, the J call TRBJ2-7; TRBD2 is a possible D gene (6 bases). Germline V gives CDR1 GTSNPN, CDR2 SVGIG (reference sequence). Trimming shortened V by 8 bases and J by 3 bases, and 11 bases separated the two germline ends. The CDR3 is 11 amino acids. The CDR3: CAGGGVYEQYF. The DNA of the CDR3 is TGTGCCGGAGGAGGGGTCTACGAGCAGTACTTC.

This clonotype was observed at least ten times. The chain uses TRBV20-1 and TRBJ1-1; D is unresolved. Germline V gene lookup returns CDR1 DFQATT and CDR2 SNEGSKA (reference sequence). Trimming removed 4 bases at V and 6 bases at J, with 18 bases between. The CDR3 sequence is 14 residues long. CDR3 nucleotide sequence: TGCAGTGCTAAGATTTCCTCCAGAGGCGCTGAAGCTTTCTTT. Amino acids: CSAKISSRGAEAFF.

This clonotype showed up just a few times. The junction does not match germline at one end; this may be a read error. This sequence joins TRBV29-1 and TRBJ1-2, with 9 bases fitting TRBD1. Germline V gene data show CDR1 as SQVTM and CDR2 as ANQGSEA. The CDR3 spans 13 residues. CDR3 loop: CSAEETGGRGYTF. CDR3 nucleotide sequence: TGCAGCGCTGAAGAGACAGGGGGTAGAGGCTACACCTTC.

The rearrangement links TRBV7-2 to TRBJ2-1; 9 nucleotides align to TRBD2. Unmatched junction bases numbered 6, after V lost 5 bases and J lost 4 bases. This CDR3 contains 15 residues. The V gene's germline CDR1 is SGHTA and CDR2 FQGNSA. CDR3 sequence reads: CASSPGTSRYNEQFF. CDR3 coding DNA: TGTGCCAGCAGCCCTGGGACTAGCAGATACAATGAGCAGTTCTTC. Using reference TRBV7-2 and TRBJ2-1 for the parts outside the CDR3, the full variable domain is GAGVSQSPSNKVTEKGKDVELRCDPISGHTALYWYRQSLGQGLEFLIYFQGNSAPDKSGLPSDRFSAERTGGSVSTLTIQRTQQEDSAVYLCASSPGTSRYNEQFFGPGTRLTVL.

This clonotype appeared many times. The chain uses TRBV7-9 and TRBJ2-3; TRBD2 matches 7 bases. V trimming: 10 bases; J trimming: 3 bases; junction bases outside the gene matches: 7. The CDR3 totals 13 residues. Germline assignment: CDR1 SEHNR and CDR2 FQNEAQ (reference sequence). The CDR3 bases are TGTGCCACCAGGCCAGCGGGAACAGATACGCAGTATTTT. It encodes CATRPAGTDTQYF.